The entry below describes one TCR beta chain. What it binds is not known. The data originate from a study of cytomegalovirus exposure and HLA in healthy donors. Overall study findings and caveats: An analysis was carried out later, and it reportedly showed fewer N-insertions in an Asian-associated ancestry cluster than the approximately 710-donor mean.

The CDR3 contains 14 residues. Germline-derived CDR1 and CDR2 are MDHEN and SYDVKM. V was pared by 3 bases and J by 3 bases, with 2 bases of the junction left unmatched. The PCR made use of 60 Vbeta and 13 Jbeta primers. Profiling relied on immunoSEQ multiplex PCR, and the TCRdb table lists in-frame clones only, not all of them. The table has 100,000 to 150,000 clones, around 76% seen once. This chain joins TRBV28 and TRBJ1-5; 7 nucleotides line up with TRBD1. Specimen: PBMCs. The sequence came from a male donor in good health and CMV-seronegative. Here the CDR3 reads CASSLGQYNQPQHF. The CDR3 DNA reads TGTGCCAGCAGTTTGGGACAGTACAATCAGCCCCAGCATTTT.